This TCR beta chain was identified in a study of blood T cell repertoires in COVID-19. Participants' reported clinical history set cohort assignment. In the authors' methods: Nucleated cell number was recorded as an estimate derived from reference gene primer amplification. TCRdb's copy holds only in-frame clones and misses some; the assay was immunoSEQ multiplex PCR. That table is the source of V, J and clone size, and D and trimming were worked out from the DNA. The sample consists of about 200,000 clones, 82% of them appearing once. V lost 1 base and J lost 1; bases outside the gene matches: 6. CDR3 size: 17 residues. Germline V lookup: CDR1 KGHSH, CDR2 LQKENI.

This chain connects TRBV18 to TRBJ2-1; 8 positions agree with TRBD2. The receptor was isolated from an older woman with acute COVID-19. Material for sequencing was PBMCs or T cells enriched from blood (not recorded which). Here the CDR3 DNA reads TGTGCCAGCTCACCACGCAGCGGGAGAGGTTCCTACAATGAGCAGTTCTTC. Protein product: CASSPRSGRGSYNEQFF.